The rows below give T cell receptor beta chains drawn from one sample of a study of spatial heterogeneity in lung cancer. TCRdb re-called the 5' RACE reads through MiXCR, storing one row per CDR3 protein. The sample includes more than 12,000 distinct CDR3 sequences, approximately 10% of them seen just once. Specimen: PBMCs, collected at surgery. The receptors derive from a female donor with early-stage non-small cell lung cancer. CDR3s include the opening cysteine and the closing phenylalanine or tryptophan.

>TRBV7-6
CASSSTGHGQPQHF
>TRBV29-1
CSMGRGGSEQFF
>TRBV29-1
CSGRTGETQYF
>TRBV27
CASSLYRLAGGRNTGELFF
>TRBV27
CASSGSGKKSAGELFF
>TRBV7-9
CASSFEGAVQETQYF
>TRBV5-1
CASSLTGVTEAFF
>TRBV7-3
CASSALAGGPVEQFF
>TRBV19
CASSIRRGDVNTGELFF
>TRBV23-1
CASSQSEGTRFQETQYF
>TRBV19
CASKNRRDNQPQHF
>TRBV6-1
CASSESWGAQETQYF
>TRBV12-3/TRBV12-4
CASTRQGPFEQYF
>TRBV27
CASSNRPDTQYF
>TRBV20-1
CSAYSYNEQFF
>TRBV5-1
CASSPLPQGTNEKLFF
>TRBV30
CASSHSGSGADNEQFF